These T cell receptor beta chains were read from a single sample in a study of T cells after yellow fever vaccination. TCRdb called the 5' RACE reads again in MiXCR, with one record for every CDR3 protein. The sample yields about 350,000 distinct CDR3 sequences, 11% seen once. The sequences come from PBMCs, collected on the day of the first yellow fever vaccination. These receptors were taken from a man between 18 and 29 years old who received the YFV17D yellow fever vaccine. The CDR3 runs from the conserved cysteine through the conserved F or W. The D gene is left open where the match is weak. Clone size, where shown, is once, few, many, or a class for clones that have expanded.

NA	TRBV20-1	TRBD1	TRBJ1-6	TGCAGTGCTACAAAAATGACAGGGGGCATCAATTCACCCCTCCACTTT	CSATKMTGGINSPLHF
few	TRBV7-9	TRBD1	TRBJ1-6	TGTGCCAGCAGCACCCCCGGGACAGGGAATTCACCCCTCCACTTT	CASSTPGTGNSPLHF
NA	TRBV6-4	NA	TRBJ2-5	TGTGCCAGCAGTGGGGGACGGATGCAAGAGACCCAGTACTTC	CASSGGRMQETQYF
NA	TRBV6-5	TRBD2	TRBJ2-3	TGTGCCAGCAGTTACCCCTCCCCAGGTAGCGGGGGGGGCACAGATACGCAGTATTTT	CASSYPSPGSGGGTDTQYF
few	TRBV20-1	NA	TRBJ2-5	TGCAGTTCCCGGAGGGGCAGGGTAGAGACCCAGTACTTC	CSSRRGRVETQYF
few	TRBV6-1	NA	TRBJ2-5	TGTGCCAGCACCCCAACCGGGACCCATATAGTACAAGAGACCCAGTACTTC	CASTPTGTHIVQETQYF
NA	TRBV5-1	NA	TRBJ1-1	TGCGCCAGCAGCTTGGATGGAGCGAACACTGAAGCTTTCTTT	CASSLDGANTEAFF
many	TRBV7-2	NA	TRBJ2-3	TGTGCCAGCAGCCCACTAGCAGATACGCAGTATTTT	CASSPLADTQYF
few	TRBV5-1	TRBD1	TRBJ2-3	TGCGCCAGCGCCCCGGGACAGGGAACAGATACGCAGTATTTT	CASAPGQGTDTQYF
NA	TRBV20-1	NA	TRBJ2-1	TGCAGTGCTCCTAGGGGGGCCTATGAGCAGTTCTTC	CSAPRGAYEQFF
NA	TRBV5-1	NA	TRBJ2-5	TGCGCCAGCAGCTTGGGACACCGACAGACATCCCACTTCCGAAACCAAGAGACCCAGTACTTC	CASSLGHRQTSHFRNQETQYF
few	TRBV6-1	TRBD1	TRBJ1-6	TGTGCCAGCAAGAACACCAGGGGGACCTATAATTCACCCCTCCACTTT	CASKNTRGTYNSPLHF
NA	TRBV13	NA	TRBJ2-3	TGTGCCAGCAGCTTAGGCCCCTCTATCACAGATACGCAGTATTTT	CASSLGPSITDTQYF
few	TRBV28	TRBD1	TRBJ2-2	TGTGCCAGTTGGACAGGGGGGTTCACCGGGGAGCTGTTTTTT	CASWTGGFTGELFF
NA	TRBV3-1	NA	TRBJ2-5	TGTGCCAGCAGCCAAGATGGTCGGTGGGGGCAAGAGACCCAGTACTTC	CASSQDGRWGQETQYF
many	TRBV12-3/TRBV12-4	TRBD1	TRBJ2-6	TGTGCCAGCAGTTCCGGGACAGGGGTTCGTGGGGCCAACGTCCTGACTTTC	CASSSGTGVRGANVLTF
NA	TRBV5-1	NA	TRBJ2-1	TGCGCCAGCAGCCCTCCTAACTATGAGCAGTTCTTC	CASSPPNYEQFF
few	TRBV18	TRBD1	TRBJ2-5	TGTGCCAGCTCACCAAGACAGGGGCCGGGAGAGACCCAGTACTTC	CASSPRQGPGETQYF
NA	TRBV9	NA	TRBJ1-1	TGTGCCAGCAGTCAATCAGGTTCGGGATGGAACACTGAAGCTTTCTTT	CASSQSGSGWNTEAFF
many	TRBV6-5	NA	TRBJ2-1	TGTGCCAGCAGTTACTTGGCCGGTGGGTACAATGAGCAGTTCTTC	CASSYLAGGYNEQFF
NA	TRBV5-1	TRBD2	TRBJ2-1	TGCGCCAGCAGCTTGGCCGGACTAGCGGGTAATGAGCAGTTCTTC	CASSLAGLAGNEQFF
NA	TRBV18	NA	TRBJ2-2	TGTGCCAGCTCACCTCTATTCCTCGGACAGACGAACACCGGGGAGCTGTTTTTT	CASSPLFLGQTNTGELFF
many	TRBV7-8	TRBD1	TRBJ1-1	TGTGCCAGCAGCCCTACAGGGGTGAACACTGAAGCTTTCTTT	CASSPTGVNTEAFF
NA	TRBV28	NA	TRBJ1-4	TGTGCCAGCAGCTCTCCACCGGGACAAGGGAATGAAAAACTGTTTTTT	CASSSPPGQGNEKLFF
NA	TRBV3-1	NA	TRBJ2-3	TGTGCCAGCAGCCAAGCCCCGGGGGAAGGCACAGATACGCAGTATTTT	CASSQAPGEGTDTQYF
few	TRBV29-1	TRBD1	TRBJ2-2	TGCAGCGTTTCAGGACAGGGTCGAACCGGGGAGCTGTTTTTT	CSVSGQGRTGELFF
many	TRBV7-2	TRBD2	TRBJ2-5	TGTGCCAGCACAACTAGCGGGGGGGCAGAGACCCAGTACTTC	CASTTSGGAETQYF
NA	TRBV12-3/TRBV12-4	NA	TRBJ1-5	TGTGCCAGCAGTTACACAGGGTCTCAGCCCCAGCATTTT	CASSYTGSQPQHF
NA	TRBV12-3/TRBV12-4	TRBD1	TRBJ1-5	TGTGCCAGCAGTTCCCGCCCGACAGGGGCAAATCAGCCCCAGCATTTT	CASSSRPTGANQPQHF
NA	TRBV3-1	TRBD2	TRBJ2-2	TGTGCCAGCAGCCATACTAGCGAGGGCGGGGAGCTGTTTTTT	CASSHTSEGGELFF
NA	TRBV4-1	NA	TRBJ1-4	TGCGCCAGCAGCCAAGTGGTAGGGAATGAAAAACTGTTTTTT	CASSQVVGNEKLFF
NA	TRBV6-5	NA	TRBJ1-4	TGTGCCAGCAGTGCCTTTAATGAAAAACTGTTTTTT	CASSAFNEKLFF
NA	TRBV6-1	NA	TRBJ2-2	TGTGCCAGCACTCCCGCAGTGAACACCGGGGAGCTGTTTTTT	CASTPAVNTGELFF
few	TRBV19	NA	TRBJ1-5	TGTGCCAGTAGTATCGACAGGCGCCAGCCCCAGCATTTT	CASSIDRRQPQHF
few	TRBV5-5	NA	TRBJ2-7	TGTGCCAGCAGCTCTCCACAGTACAGGGAGGGTCTCTACGAGCAGTACTTC	CASSSPQYREGLYEQYF
few	TRBV20-1	NA	TRBJ1-3	TGCAGTGCTAGAGATCCGAACACCATATATTTT	CSARDPNTIYF
few	TRBV7-9	TRBD2	TRBJ2-1	TGTGCCAGCAGCTTAGAACTAGCGCGGTCCTACAATGAGCAGTTCTTC	CASSLELARSYNEQFF
NA	TRBV7-2	TRBD1	TRBJ1-2	TGTGCCAGCAGCATCCCGGGACAGGGGTCTAGTGGCTACACCTTC	CASSIPGQGSSGYTF
few	TRBV27	NA	TRBJ2-7	TGTGCCAGCAGTTCGCTGACGGAGCCCTACGAGCAGTACTTC	CASSSLTEPYEQYF
many	TRBV5-4	TRBD2	TRBJ2-7	TGTGCCAGCAGCTCACTAGCGGGGAACTACGAGCAGTACTTC	CASSSLAGNYEQYF
once	TRBV21-1	NA	TRBJ2-1	TGTGCCATCCTCGTGACCCAGTTCTTC	CAILVTQFF
NA	TRBV19	NA	TRBJ1-5	TGTGCCAGTACGGTTTGGGACGGCAATCAGCCCCAGCATTTT	CASTVWDGNQPQHF
few	TRBV3-1	NA	TRBJ1-5	TGTGCCAGCAGCCAAGATGCGCTCGGTAGCAATCAGCCCCAGCATTTT	CASSQDALGSNQPQHF
NA	TRBV10-1	NA	TRBJ2-5	TGCGCCAGCAGTGAGTCGGTCAGCGAAGAGACCCAGTACTTC	CASSESVSEETQYF
few	TRBV12-3/TRBV12-4	NA	TRBJ2-6	TGTGCCAGCAGTTGGAACGCTGGGGCCAACGTCCTGACTTTC	CASSWNAGANVLTF
NA	TRBV29-1	TRBD2	TRBJ2-5	TGCAGCGTTGAGAAGCGGGGGGTCCAAGAGACCCAGTACTTC	CSVEKRGVQETQYF
NA	TRBV6-2/TRBV6-3	NA	TRBJ1-2	TGTGCCAGCAACCCGGCGGGGGCCTATGGCTACACCTTC	CASNPAGAYGYTF